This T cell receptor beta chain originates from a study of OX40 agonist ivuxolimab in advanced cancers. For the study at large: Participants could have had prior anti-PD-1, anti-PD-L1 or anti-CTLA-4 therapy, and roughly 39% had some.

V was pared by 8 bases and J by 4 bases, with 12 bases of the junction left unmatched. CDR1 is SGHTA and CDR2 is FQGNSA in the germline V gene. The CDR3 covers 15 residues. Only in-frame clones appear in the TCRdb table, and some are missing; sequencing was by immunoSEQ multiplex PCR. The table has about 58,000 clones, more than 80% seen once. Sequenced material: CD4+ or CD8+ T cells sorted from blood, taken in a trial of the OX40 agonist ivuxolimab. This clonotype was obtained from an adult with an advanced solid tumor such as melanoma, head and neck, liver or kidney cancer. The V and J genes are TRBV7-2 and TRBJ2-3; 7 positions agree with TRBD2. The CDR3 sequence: CASQTGAGVADTQYF. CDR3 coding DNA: TGTGCCAGCCAAACTGGGGCGGGAGTCGCAGATACGCAGTATTTT.